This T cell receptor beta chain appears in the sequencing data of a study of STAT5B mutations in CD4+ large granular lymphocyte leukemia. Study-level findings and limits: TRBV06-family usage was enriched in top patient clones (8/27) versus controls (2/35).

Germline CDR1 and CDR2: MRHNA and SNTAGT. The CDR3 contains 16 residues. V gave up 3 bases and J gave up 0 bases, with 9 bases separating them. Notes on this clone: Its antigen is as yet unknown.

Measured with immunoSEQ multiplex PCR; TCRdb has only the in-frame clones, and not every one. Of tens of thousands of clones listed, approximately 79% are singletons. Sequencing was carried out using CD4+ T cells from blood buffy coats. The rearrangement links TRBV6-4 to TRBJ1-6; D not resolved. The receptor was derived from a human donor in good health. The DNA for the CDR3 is TGTGCCAGCAGTGAGGAATTCAGCTCCTATAATTCACCCCTCCACTTT. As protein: CASSEEFSSYNSPLHF.